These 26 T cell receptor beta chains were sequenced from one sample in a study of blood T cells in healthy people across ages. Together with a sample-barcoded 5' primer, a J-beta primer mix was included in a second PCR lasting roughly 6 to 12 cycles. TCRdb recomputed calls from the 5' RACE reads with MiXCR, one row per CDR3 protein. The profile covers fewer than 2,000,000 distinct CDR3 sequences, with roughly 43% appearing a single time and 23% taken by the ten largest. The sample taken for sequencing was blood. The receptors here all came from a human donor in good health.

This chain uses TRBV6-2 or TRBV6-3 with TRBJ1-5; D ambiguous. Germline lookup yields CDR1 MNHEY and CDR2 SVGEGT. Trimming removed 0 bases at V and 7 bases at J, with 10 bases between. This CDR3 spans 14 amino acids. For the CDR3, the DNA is TGTGCCAGCAGTTACTCCCGGGCCCTCCAGCCCCAGCATTTT. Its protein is CASSYSRALQPQHF.

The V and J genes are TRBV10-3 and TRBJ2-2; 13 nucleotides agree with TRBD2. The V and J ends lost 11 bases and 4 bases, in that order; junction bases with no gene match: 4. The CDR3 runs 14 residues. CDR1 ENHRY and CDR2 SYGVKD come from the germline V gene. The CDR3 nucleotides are TGTGCCTCTGGGACTAGCGGGGCCACCGGGGAGCTGTTTTTT. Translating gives CASGTSGATGELFF.

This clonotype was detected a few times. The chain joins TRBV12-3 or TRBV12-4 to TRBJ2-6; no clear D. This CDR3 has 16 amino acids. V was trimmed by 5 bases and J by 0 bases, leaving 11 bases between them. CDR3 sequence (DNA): TGTGCCAGCAGTCCGGTGAGGACCTCTGGGGCCAACGTCCTGACTTTC. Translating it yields CASSPVRTSGANVLTF.

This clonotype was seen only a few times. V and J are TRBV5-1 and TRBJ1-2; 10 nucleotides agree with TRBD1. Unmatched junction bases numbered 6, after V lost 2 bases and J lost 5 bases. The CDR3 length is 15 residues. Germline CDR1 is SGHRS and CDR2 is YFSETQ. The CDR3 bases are TGCGCCAGCAGCTTTTGGACAGGGGGAGGGTATGGCTACACCTTC. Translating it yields CASSFWTGGGYGYTF.

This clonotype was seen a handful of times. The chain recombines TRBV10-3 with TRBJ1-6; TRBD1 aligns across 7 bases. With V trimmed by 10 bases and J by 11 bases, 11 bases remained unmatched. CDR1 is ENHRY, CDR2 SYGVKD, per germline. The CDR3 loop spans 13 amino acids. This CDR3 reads CATVEGGETPLHF. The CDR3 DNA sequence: TGTGCCACCGTGGAAGGGGGCGAGACACCCCTCCACTTT.

CDR3: CASTPGWGTDGEKLFF. The CDR3 DNA reads as TGTGCCAGCACGCCCGGTTGGGGAACCGATGGGGAAAAACTGTTTTTT. The chain recombines TRBV12-3 or TRBV12-4 with TRBJ1-4; D uncertain. Trimming left V 7 bases short and J 8 bases short, with 23 bases between. The CDR3 spans 16 residues.

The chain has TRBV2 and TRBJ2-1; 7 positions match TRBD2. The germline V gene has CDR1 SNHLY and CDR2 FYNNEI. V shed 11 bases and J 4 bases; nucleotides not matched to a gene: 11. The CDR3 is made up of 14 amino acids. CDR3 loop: CAGAGESIYNEQFF. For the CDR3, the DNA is TGTGCCGGGGCGGGGGAGAGTATTTACAATGAGCAGTTCTTC.

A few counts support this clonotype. This chain's CDR3 is CASSSSGPVFPYEQYF. The CDR3 coding sequence is TGTGCCAGCAGTTCATCCGGGCCCGTTTTCCCCTACGAGCAGTACTTC. V is TRBV28 and J is TRBJ2-5; D is ambiguous. The J call may be incorrect, as the DNA end agrees better with TRBJ2-7. The CDR3 is 16 residues long. Germline CDR1 and CDR2: MDHEN and SYDVKM.

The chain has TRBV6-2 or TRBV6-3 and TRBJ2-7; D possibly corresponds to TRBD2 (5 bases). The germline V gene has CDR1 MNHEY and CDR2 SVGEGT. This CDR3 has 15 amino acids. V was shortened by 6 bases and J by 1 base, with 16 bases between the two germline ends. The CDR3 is CASSRGAWESYEQYF. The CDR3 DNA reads TGTGCCAGCAGCCGGGGAGCTTGGGAATCCTACGAGCAGTACTTC.

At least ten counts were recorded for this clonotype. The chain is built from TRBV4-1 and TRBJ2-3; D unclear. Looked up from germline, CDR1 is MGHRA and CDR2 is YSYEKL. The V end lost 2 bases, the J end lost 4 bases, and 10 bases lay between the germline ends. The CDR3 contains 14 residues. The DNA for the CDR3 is TGCGCCAGCAGCCAACCGGCTCAAGCAGATACGCAGTATTTT. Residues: CASSQPAQADTQYF.

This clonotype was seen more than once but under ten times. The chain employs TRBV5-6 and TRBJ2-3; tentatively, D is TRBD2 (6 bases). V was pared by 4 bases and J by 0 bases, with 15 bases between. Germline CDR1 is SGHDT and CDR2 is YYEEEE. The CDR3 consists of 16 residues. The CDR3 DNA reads TGTGCCAGCAGCCCCTTTCTAGCGCGAAGCACAGATACGCAGTATTTT. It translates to CASSPFLARSTDTQYF.

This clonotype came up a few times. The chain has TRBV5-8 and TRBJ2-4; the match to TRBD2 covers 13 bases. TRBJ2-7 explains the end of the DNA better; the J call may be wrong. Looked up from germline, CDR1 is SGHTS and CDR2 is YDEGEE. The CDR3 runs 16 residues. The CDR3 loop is CASSHLGLAGVYEQYF. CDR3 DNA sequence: TGTGCCAGCAGCCATCTTGGACTAGCGGGAGTATACGAGCAGTACTTC.

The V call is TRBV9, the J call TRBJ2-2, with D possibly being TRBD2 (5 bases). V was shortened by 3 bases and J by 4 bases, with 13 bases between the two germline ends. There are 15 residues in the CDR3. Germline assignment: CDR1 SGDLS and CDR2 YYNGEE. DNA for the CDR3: TGTGCCAGCAGCGAAGAGGGCACCATCACCGGGGAGCTGTTTTTT. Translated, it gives CASSEEGTITGELFF.

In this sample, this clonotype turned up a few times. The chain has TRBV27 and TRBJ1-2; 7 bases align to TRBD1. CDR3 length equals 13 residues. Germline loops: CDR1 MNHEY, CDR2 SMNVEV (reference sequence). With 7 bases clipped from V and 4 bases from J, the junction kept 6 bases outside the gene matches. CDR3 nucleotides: TGTGCCAGCACCACAGGGGTAGGCTATGGCTACACCTTC. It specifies CASTTGVGYGYTF.

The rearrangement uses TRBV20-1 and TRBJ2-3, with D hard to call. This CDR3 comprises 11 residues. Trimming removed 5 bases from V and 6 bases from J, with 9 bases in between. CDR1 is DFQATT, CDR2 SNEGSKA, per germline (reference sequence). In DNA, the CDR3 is TGCAGTGCTGGTGACTTGGATACGCAGTATTTT. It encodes CSAGDLDTQYF.

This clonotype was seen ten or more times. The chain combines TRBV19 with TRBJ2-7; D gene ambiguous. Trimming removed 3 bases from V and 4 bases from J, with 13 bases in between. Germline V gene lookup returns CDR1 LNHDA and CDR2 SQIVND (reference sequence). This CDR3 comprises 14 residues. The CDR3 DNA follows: TGTGCCAGTAGTATGGGCCTGCTTGGGTACGAGCAGTACTTC. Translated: CASSMGLLGYEQYF.

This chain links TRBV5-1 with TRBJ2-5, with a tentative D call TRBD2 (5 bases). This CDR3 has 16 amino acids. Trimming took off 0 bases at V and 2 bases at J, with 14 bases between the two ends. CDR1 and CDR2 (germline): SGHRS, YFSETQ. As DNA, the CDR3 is TGCGCCAGCAGCTTGGGAGGGCAGTCCGATCAAGAGACCCAGTACTTC. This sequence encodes CASSLGGQSDQETQYF.

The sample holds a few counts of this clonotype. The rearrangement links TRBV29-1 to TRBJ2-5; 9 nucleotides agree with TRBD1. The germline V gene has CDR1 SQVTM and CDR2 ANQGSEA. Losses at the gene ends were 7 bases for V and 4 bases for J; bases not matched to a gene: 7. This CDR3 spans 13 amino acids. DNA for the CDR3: TGCAGCGCACAACAGGGGGCAGGAGAGACCCAGTACTTC. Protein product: CSAQQGAGETQYF.

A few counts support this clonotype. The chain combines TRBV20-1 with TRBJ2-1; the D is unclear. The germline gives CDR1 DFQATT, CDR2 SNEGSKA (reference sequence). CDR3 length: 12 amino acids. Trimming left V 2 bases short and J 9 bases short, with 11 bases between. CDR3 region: CSARKDEIEQFF. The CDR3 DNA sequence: TGCAGTGCTAGAAAGGACGAAATTGAGCAGTTCTTC.

The CDR3 protein is CSVEAGSFTEAFF. CDR3 DNA sequence: TGCAGCGTTGAAGCAGGGTCTTTCACTGAAGCTTTCTTT. The genes are TRBV29-1 and TRBJ1-1, with D tentatively TRBD1 (5 bases). The CDR3 consists of 13 residues. Per germline, CDR1 SQVTM and CDR2 ANQGSEA. The V and J ends lost 1 base and 4 bases respectively, with 10 bases between them.

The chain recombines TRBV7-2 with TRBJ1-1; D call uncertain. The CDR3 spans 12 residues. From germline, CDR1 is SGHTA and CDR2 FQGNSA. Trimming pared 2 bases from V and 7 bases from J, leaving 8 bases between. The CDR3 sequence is CASSLSAVEAFF. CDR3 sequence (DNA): TGTGCCAGCAGCTTAAGTGCCGTTGAAGCTTTCTTT. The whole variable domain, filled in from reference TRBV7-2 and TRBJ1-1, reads GAGVSQSPSNKVTEKGKDVELRCDPISGHTALYWYRQSLGQGLEFLIYFQGNSAPDKSGLPSDRFSAERTGGSVSTLTIQRTQQEDSAVYLCASSLSAVEAFFGQGTRLTVV.

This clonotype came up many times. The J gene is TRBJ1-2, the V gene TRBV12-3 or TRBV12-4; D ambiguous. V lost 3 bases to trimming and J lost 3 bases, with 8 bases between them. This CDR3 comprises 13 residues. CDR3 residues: CASSFRRDYGYTF. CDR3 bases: TGTGCCAGCAGTTTTCGACGGGACTATGGCTACACCTTC.

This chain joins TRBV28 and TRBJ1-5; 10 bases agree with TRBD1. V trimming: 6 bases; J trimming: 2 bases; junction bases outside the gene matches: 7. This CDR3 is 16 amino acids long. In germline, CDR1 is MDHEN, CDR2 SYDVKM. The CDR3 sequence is CASSQGDRGRNQPQHF. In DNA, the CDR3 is TGTGCCAGCAGCCAAGGGGACAGGGGTCGCAATCAGCCCCAGCATTTT.

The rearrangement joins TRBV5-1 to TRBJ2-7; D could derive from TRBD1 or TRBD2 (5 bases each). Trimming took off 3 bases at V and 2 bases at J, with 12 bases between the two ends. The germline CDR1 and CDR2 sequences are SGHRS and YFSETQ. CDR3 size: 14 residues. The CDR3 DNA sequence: TGCGCCAGCAGCTCCACTAGGGGTACCTACGAGCAGTACTTC. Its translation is CASSSTRGTYEQYF.

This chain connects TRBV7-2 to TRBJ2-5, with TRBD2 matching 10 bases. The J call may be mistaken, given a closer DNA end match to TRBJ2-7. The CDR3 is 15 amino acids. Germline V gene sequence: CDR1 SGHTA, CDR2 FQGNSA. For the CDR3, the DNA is TGTGCCAGCAGGCCGACTAGCGGGTTGCTCGGCGAGCAGTACTTC. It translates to CASRPTSGLLGEQYF.

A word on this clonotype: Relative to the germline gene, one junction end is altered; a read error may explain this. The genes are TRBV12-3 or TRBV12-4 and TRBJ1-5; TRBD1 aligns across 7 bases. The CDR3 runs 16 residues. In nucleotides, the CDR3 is TGTGCCAGCAGTAAGTACAGGGGAGAGGGCAATCAGCCTCAGCATTTT. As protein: CASSKYRGEGNQPQHF.